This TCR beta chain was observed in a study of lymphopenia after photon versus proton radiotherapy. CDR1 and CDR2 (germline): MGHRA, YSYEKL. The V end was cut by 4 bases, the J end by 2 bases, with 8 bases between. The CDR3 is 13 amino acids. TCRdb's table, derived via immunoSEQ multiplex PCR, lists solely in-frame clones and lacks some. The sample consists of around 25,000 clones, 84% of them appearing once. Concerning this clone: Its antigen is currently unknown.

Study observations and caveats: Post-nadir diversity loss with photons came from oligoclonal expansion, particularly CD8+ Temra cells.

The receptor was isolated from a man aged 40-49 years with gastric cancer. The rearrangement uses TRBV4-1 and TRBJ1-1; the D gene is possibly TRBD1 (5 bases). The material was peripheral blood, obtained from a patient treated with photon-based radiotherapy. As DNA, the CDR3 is TGCGCCAGCAGCCTTGGGGGAAACACTGAAGCTTTCTTT. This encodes CASSLGGNTEAFF.